Described below is a single T cell receptor (beta chain) sequence and its context. Its antigen remains unknown. This specimen belongs to a study of cytomegalovirus exposure and HLA in healthy donors. General observations from the study: As a later analysis showed, a missense DCLRE1C variant was linked to trimming of TCR beta V- and J-genes. Confirmation was obtained in vitro that a few CMV-associated chains are specific for CMV antigens.

60 Vbeta and 13 Jbeta primers were used in PCR. Using immunoSEQ multiplex PCR, the repertoire was profiled, and TCRdb retains in-frame clones only, with some absent. The table has under 150,000 clones, 75% to 85% seen once. With V trimmed by 1 base and J by 9 bases, 7 bases remained unmatched. Germline loops: CDR1 MGHRA, CDR2 YSYEKL. The CDR3 sequence is 16 residues long. J is TRBJ2-1 and V is TRBV4-1, with 12 positions matching TRBD1. The sample consisted of PBMCs. The TCR was taken from a woman aged 45-59 years in good health and CMV-seropositive. This CDR3 reads CASSQGRDRGHSEQFF. The CDR3 region has the DNA TGCGCCAGCAGCCAAGGACGGGACAGGGGGCATAGTGAGCAGTTCTTC.